The TCR beta chain under discussion was sequenced for a study of blood T cells in healthy people across ages. General study findings and limits: Roughly linear declines in TCR beta diversity per million T cells occurred with age. Naive T cell percentage and TCR beta diversity correlated strongly.

Primers used in a second PCR of roughly 7 to 12 cycles were a sample-barcoded 5' primer and a J-beta primer mix. Unique molecular identifiers of 12 random nucleotides labeled each cDNA. TCRdb called the 5' RACE reads again in MiXCR, with one record for every CDR3 protein. Of 1.4 million or so distinct CDR3 sequences detected, 35% to 45% appear once; the ten largest clones hold over 3.5%. In regard to this clonotype: Its specificity is not known.

This receptor was identified in a woman aged 18 to 35 in good health. Sequenced input: blood.

The CDR3 sequence is CASSGGQASNQPQHF. The DNA of the CDR3 is TGTGCCAGCAGTGGGGGACAGGCTAGCAATCAGCCCCAGCATTTT. The rearrangement uses TRBV25-1 and TRBJ1-5; 8 bases fit TRBD1. Germline V gives CDR1 MGHDK, CDR2 SYGVNS. The J segment lost 0 bases and the V segment lost 4 bases, leaving 2 bases of the junction unmatched. The CDR3 spans 15 residues.